The 13 T cell receptor beta chains listed next were all sequenced from one sample in a study of blood T cell repertoires in COVID-19. Clones were sequenced by immunoSEQ multiplex PCR, and TCRdb holds only the in-frame ones, with some missing. This sample has about 91,000 clones, with around 89% found just once. The sample was peripheral blood. The receptors were sampled from a woman over 75 with active COVID-19.

The chain combines TRBV6-2 or TRBV6-3 with TRBJ2-1, with a tentative D call TRBD2 (5 bases). Germline values: CDR1 MNHEY, CDR2 SVGEGT. The V gene lost 6 bases and the J gene lost 0 bases, with 15 bases spanning the gap. The CDR3 totals 16 residues. The chain's CDR3 is CASSRRERSSYNEQFF. The CDR3 DNA sequence: TGTGCCAGCAGCCGCCGAGAGCGGAGCTCCTACAATGAGCAGTTCTTC.

The sample holds one count of this clone. V is TRBV18 and J is TRBJ2-2; D is unresolved. The germline V gene has CDR1 KGHSH and CDR2 LQKENI. The CDR3 spans 12 residues. V shed 4 bases and J shed 3 bases, with 3 bases lying between them. CDR3 in DNA: TGTGCCAGCTCACGAGACACCGGGGAGCTGTTTTTT. It yields the protein CASSRDTGELFF.

The chain recombines TRBV6-5 with TRBJ2-5, with 12 bases fitting TRBD2. Germline V gives CDR1 MNHEY, CDR2 SVGAGI. The CDR3 has 15 residues. Trimming cost V 4 bases and J 5 bases; bases outside gene matches: 5. The CDR3 coding sequence is TGTGCCAGCAGTTCGACTAGCGGGAGCGGGGAGACCCAGTACTTC. It is translated as CASSSTSGSGETQYF.

The V gene is TRBV19, the J gene TRBJ1-2; tentatively, D is TRBD1 (6 bases). Germline CDR1 and CDR2: LNHDA and SQIVND (reference sequence). The V end lost 7 bases, the J end lost 8 bases, and 17 bases lay between the germline ends. This CDR3 has 13 amino acids. CDR3: CASTPRTAGGYTF. CDR3 in DNA: TGTGCCAGTACCCCTCGGACAGCGGGGGGCTACACCTTC.

The chain uses TRBV7-2 and TRBJ2-3, with TRBD2 matching 13 bases. V dropped 5 bases and J dropped 6; count of bases not matched to a gene: 14. Germline CDR1 SGHTA, CDR2 FQGNSA. CDR3 size: 18 residues. The CDR3 DNA sequence: TGTGCCAGCAGCATCCTTAGGGTCGGGACTAGCGGGACGGATACGCAGTATTTT. Protein product: CASSILRVGTSGTDTQYF.

The V and J genes are TRBV3-1 (or the pseudogene TRBV3-2) and TRBJ2-3; 9 nucleotides line up with TRBD1. The V gene end was trimmed by 8 bases and the J gene end by 4 bases; junction bases not matched to a gene: 4. CDR1 is LGHDT and CDR2 is YNNKEL in the germline V gene (reference sequence). The CDR3 extends over 13 amino acids. CDR3 DNA: TGTGCCAGCCGACAGGGGGGCGCAGATACGCAGTATTTT. This gives the protein CASRQGGADTQYF.

The J gene is TRBJ2-3, the V gene TRBV7-2, with D possibly matching TRBD2 (6 bases). The germline V gene encodes CDR1 SGHTA and CDR2 FQGNSA. CDR3 length equals 15 residues. V lost 6 bases and J 4 bases, leaving 17 bases between the germline ends. In DNA, the CDR3 is TGTGCCAGCAGGCGTTGGAGGGCCGGGGCAGATACGCAGTATTTT. Residues: CASRRWRAGADTQYF.

The chain has TRBV18 and TRBJ2-7, with 10 bases that match TRBD1. The V gene end was trimmed by 2 bases and the J gene end by 5 bases; junction bases not matched to a gene: 3. The CDR3 sequence is 14 residues long. CDR1 KGHSH and CDR2 LQKENI come from the germline V gene. The CDR3 nucleotides read TGTGCCAGCTCACCAGGCGGGACAGGGGACGAGCAGTACTTC. It yields the protein CASSPGGTGDEQYF.

In regard to this clone: At one of its ends the junction is not consistent with the germline gene, which may arise from a read error. The rearrangement uses TRBV7-2 and TRBJ2-1; tentative D call: TRBD2 (6 bases). CDR3 length: 11 amino acids. Germline CDR1 SGHTA, CDR2 FQGNSA. The CDR3 DNA is TGTGCCAGCAGCCTCACCGGGACTCCAATCTTC. It yields the protein CASSLTGTPIF. Full variable domain (remainder filled in from reference TRBV7-2 and TRBJ2-1): GAGVSQSPSNKVTEKGKDVELRCDPISGHTALYWYRQSLGQGLEFLIYFQGNSAPDKSGLPSDRFSAERTGGSVSTLTIQRTQQEDSAVYLCASSLTGTPIFGPGTRLTVL.

The genes are TRBV7-8 and TRBJ2-1; 7 bases map to TRBD1. V shed 0 bases and J 4 bases; nucleotides not matched to a gene: 3. Germline V gives CDR1 SGHVS, CDR2 FQNEAQ. The CDR3 is 15 amino acids. The DNA for the CDR3 is TGTGCCAGCAGCTTAGCAGGACAGGTTTACAATGAGCAGTTCTTC. As protein: CASSLAGQVYNEQFF.

The rearrangement uses TRBV7-3 and TRBJ2-2; weak D call: TRBD2 (5 bases). Germline CDR1 SGHTA, CDR2 FQGTGA. V was pared by 1 base and J by 0 bases, with 12 bases between. The CDR3 extends over 17 amino acids. CDR3 protein: CASSLRGGSANTGELFF. The CDR3 DNA sequence: TGTGCCAGCAGCTTAAGGGGTGGGAGCGCGAACACCGGGGAGCTGTTTTTT.

The chain links TRBV7-2 to TRBJ1-5; 8 nucleotides match TRBD1. The junction had 3 bases not matched to a gene; V was cut back by 5 bases and J by 3 bases. In germline, CDR1 is SGHTA, CDR2 FQGNSA. The CDR3 has 14 amino acids. The CDR3 DNA sequence: TGTGCCAGCAGCGACAGGGGACCCAATCAGCCCCAGCATTTT. Amino acid sequence: CASSDRGPNQPQHF.

V is TRBV9 and J is TRBJ2-7; unclear D gene. Germline CDR1 SGDLS, CDR2 YYNGEE. The CDR3 contains 14 residues. With 0 bases removed from V and 4 bases from J, the gap between germline ends came to 11 bases. CDR3 protein: CASSVGESPYEQYF. The CDR3 DNA reads as TGTGCCAGCAGCGTAGGAGAGTCGCCTTACGAGCAGTACTTC.